Listed here are 32 T cell receptor beta chains from one sample, sequenced in a study of T cells in Graves' hyperthyroidism and ophthalmopathy. There were TCR beta CDR3 regions amplified from RNA transcripts. In the first-round RT-PCR of the TCR CDR3, the HTBI primer set was used. MiXCR, run by TCRdb on the multiplex PCR reads, gives a single entry per CDR3 protein. The sample consists of roughly 300,000 distinct CDR3 sequences, roughly 18% of them appearing once. The sequenced material came from blood. These receptor sequences come from a woman in her forties or fifties with Graves' hyperthyroidism.

This chain uses TRBV20-1 with TRBJ2-2; D may be TRBD1 or TRBD2 (6 bases each). V gave up 0 bases and J gave up 3 bases, with 8 bases separating them. CDR1 and CDR2 (germline): DFQATT, SNEGSKA (reference sequence). This CDR3 is 14 amino acids long. The CDR3 DNA follows: TGCAGTGCTAGAGAAAGGGGGGACACCGGGGAGCTGTTTTTT. This translates into CSARERGDTGELFF.

This clonotype came up many times. The chain uses TRBV6-1 and TRBJ1-6, with TRBD1 identical over 8 bases. The germline CDR1 and CDR2 sequences are MNHNS and SASEGT. The CDR3 has 15 amino acids. V shed 7 bases, J shed 10 bases, and the junction held 12 bases outside the gene matches. CDR3 DNA: TGTGCCAGCACCCTATCCACAGGGGGACGGTCACCCCTCCACTTT. This encodes CASTLSTGGRSPLHF.

Turning to this clonotype: A much larger clone differs from this one at a single base, so this may be a read error. This chain connects TRBV6-2 or TRBV6-3 to TRBJ2-7; possible D gene TRBD1, 6 bases. The V and J ends lost 7 bases and 3 bases respectively, with 16 bases between them. The CDR3 runs to 14 residues. Germline V CDR1 and CDR2: MNHEY, SVGEGT. DNA for the CDR3: TGTGCCAGCAACAGAGACAGGTCCCTCTACGAGCAGTACGTC. It encodes CASNRDRSLYEQYV.

The V gene is TRBV30, the J gene TRBJ2-3; unclear D gene. Germline values: CDR1 GTSNPN, CDR2 SVGIG (reference sequence). Trimming removed 3 bases at V and 5 bases at J, with 12 bases between. The CDR3 has 13 residues. The CDR3 loop is CAWSTLVGDTQYF. CDR3 nucleotide sequence: TGTGCCTGGAGCACGCTGGTAGGAGATACGCAGTATTTT. The entire variable domain, with the rest obtained from reference TRBV30 and TRBJ2-3, is as follows: SQTIHQWPATLVQPVGSPLSLECTVEGTSNPNLYWYRQAAGRGLQLLFYSVGIGQISSEVPQNLSASRPQDRQFILSSKKLLLSDSGFYLCAWSTLVGDTQYFGPGTRLTVL.

V is TRBV6-5 and J is TRBJ2-2, with D unclear. This CDR3 is built from 17 residues. Germline V gives CDR1 MNHEY, CDR2 SVGAGI. The V end was cut by 2 bases, the J end by 4 bases, with 17 bases between. The CDR3 sequence: CASSYRYPESGTGELFF. The DNA for the CDR3 is TGTGCCAGCAGTTACAGGTACCCGGAATCCGGCACCGGGGAGCTGTTTTTT.

This clonotype was detected ten times or more. V is TRBV5-1 and J is TRBJ1-1; D gene unclear. This CDR3 spans 14 amino acids. From germline, CDR1 is SGHRS and CDR2 YFSETQ. V shed 0 bases and J shed 3 bases, with 9 bases lying between them. The CDR3 spells CASSLEMEDTEAFF. For the CDR3, the DNA is TGCGCCAGCAGCTTGGAGATGGAGGACACTGAAGCTTTCTTT.

This clonotype was seen once. The chain combines TRBV4-2 with TRBJ1-1; D remains ambiguous. This CDR3 spans 15 amino acids. V lost 0 bases, J lost 1 base, and 9 bases lay in between. The germline CDR1 and CDR2 sequences are LGHNA and YNFKEQ. CDR3 DNA: TGTGCCAGCAGCCAAGAGGATACTGAGAACACTGAAGCTTTCTTT. Translating gives CASSQEDTENTEAFF.

This clonotype was detected ten times or more. The V gene is TRBV7-9, the J gene TRBJ2-3, with 8 bases fitting TRBD2. V lost 5 bases to trimming and J lost 2 bases; unmatched junction nucleotides: 9. The CDR3 contains 16 residues. Germline V lookup: CDR1 SEHNR, CDR2 FQNEAQ (reference sequence). CDR3: CASSPPGSGNTDTQYF. The CDR3 nucleotides read TGTGCCAGCAGCCCTCCGGGTAGCGGGAACACAGATACGCAGTATTTT.

This clonotype came up a few times. The chain joins TRBV12-3 or TRBV12-4 to TRBJ2-1; D possibly corresponds to TRBD1 (5 bases). V lost 7 bases and J 7 bases, leaving 17 bases between the germline ends. The CDR3 has 14 residues. Here the CDR3 reads CASIHSGLGNEQFF. CDR3 nucleotide sequence: TGTGCCAGCATCCACTCAGGGTTGGGAAATGAGCAGTTCTTC.

In its sample, this clonotype was seen a few times. The chain couples TRBV19 to TRBJ2-7; no clear D gene. With 3 bases removed from V and 5 bases from J, the gap between germline ends came to 5 bases. The CDR3 has 11 amino acids. Per germline, CDR1 LNHDA and CDR2 SQIVND (reference sequence). As DNA, the CDR3 is TGTGCCAGTAGTATGGAAGACGAGCAGTACTTC. This gives the protein CASSMEDEQYF.

The rearrangement joins TRBV7-9 to TRBJ2-1; 7 bases line up with TRBD2. Germline CDR1 SEHNR, CDR2 FQNEAQ (reference sequence). This CDR3 region has 15 residues. V was pared by 5 bases and J by 4 bases, with 8 bases of the junction left unmatched. CDR3: CASSAPSGRYNEQFF. The CDR3 DNA reads as TGTGCCAGCAGCGCACCTAGCGGAAGATACAATGAGCAGTTCTTC. The variable domain in full, with the rest retrieved from reference TRBV7-9 and TRBJ2-1, is DTGVSQNPRHKITKRGQNVTFRCDPISEHNRLYWYRQTLGQGPEFLTYFQNEAQLEKSRLLSDRFSAERPKGSFSTLEIQRTEQGDSAMYLCASSAPSGRYNEQFFGPGTRLTVL.

This clonotype appeared many times. The V and J genes are TRBV3-1 and TRBJ2-3; 7 nucleotides align to TRBD2. Germline V lookup: CDR1 LGHDT, CDR2 YNNKEL (reference sequence). With 5 bases clipped from V and 1 base from J, the junction kept 3 bases outside the gene matches. The CDR3 covers 14 residues. The CDR3 is CASSSSGRTDTQYF. In DNA form, the CDR3 reads TGTGCCAGCAGCTCTAGCGGCCGCACAGATACGCAGTATTTT.

This clonotype was counted ten times or more. This chain links TRBV12-3 or TRBV12-4 with TRBJ2-4; 12 bases are a match to TRBD2. This CDR3 region has 19 residues. V shed 2 bases, J shed 1 base, and the junction held 9 bases outside the gene matches. CDR3 residues: CASSLWLAGGTGAKNIQYF. The DNA of the CDR3 is TGTGCCAGCAGTTTATGGCTAGCGGGGGGGACAGGGGCCAAAAACATTCAGTACTTC.

The sample holds many counts of this clonotype. The rearrangement links TRBV2 to TRBJ1-1; a weak D match, TRBD1 (5 bases). The V and J ends lost 3 bases and 5 bases respectively, with 16 bases between them. This CDR3 is 15 amino acids long. CDR1 SNHLY and CDR2 FYNNEI come from the germline V gene. The CDR3 sequence: CASSESGGVGTEAFF. The CDR3 nucleotides read TGTGCCAGCAGTGAGTCCGGAGGGGTTGGGACTGAAGCTTTCTTT.

The rearrangement joins TRBV20-1 to TRBJ2-1; 11 nucleotides match TRBD2. Looked up from germline, CDR1 is DFQATT and CDR2 is SNEGSKA (reference sequence). Trimming removed 5 bases from V and 6 bases from J; junction bases left unmatched: 12. CDR3 length equals 16 residues. The DNA for the CDR3 is TGCAGTGCTGATACAAGTAGCGGGAGGGCGAGCAATGAGCAGTTCTTC. Its protein is CSADTSSGRASNEQFF.

The genes are TRBV7-3 and TRBJ2-3, with D perhaps given as TRBD1 or TRBD2 (5 bases each). The CDR3 sequence is 15 residues long. Germline lookup yields CDR1 SGHTA and CDR2 FQGTGA. V was clipped by 5 bases and J by 0 bases, with 12 bases between them. DNA for the CDR3: TGTGCCAGCAGCAAGGGGACCAAAAGCACAGATACGCAGTATTTT. It translates to CASSKGTKSTDTQYF.

The V and J genes are TRBV20-1 and TRBJ2-5; 7 bases match TRBD2. The CDR3 extends over 14 amino acids. J was trimmed by 2 bases and V by 3 bases; bases with no gene match: 6. The germline V gene encodes CDR1 DFQATT and CDR2 SNEGSKA (reference sequence). The CDR3 here is CSARGGSGQETQYF. The CDR3 DNA reads TGCAGTGCTAGGGGGGGGTCAGGGCAAGAGACCCAGTACTTC.

This clonotype was observed many times. CDR3 bases: TGTGCCACCCTCGGTGCGGGGGGGCCAAATGAGCAGTTCTTC. Its translation: CATLGAGGPNEQFF. The rearrangement links TRBV6-1 to TRBJ2-1; 9 bases align to TRBD2. Germline V CDR1 and CDR2: MNHNS, SASEGT. The CDR3 covers 14 residues. Trimming cost V 10 bases and J 7 bases; bases outside gene matches: 11.

In its sample, this clonotype was seen many times. The rearrangement links TRBV2 to TRBJ2-7; D is undetermined. This CDR3 region has 12 residues. Looked up from germline, CDR1 is SNHLY and CDR2 is FYNNEI. Trimming shortened V by 8 bases and J by 3 bases, and 11 bases separated the two germline ends. CDR3 protein: CASQRLGYEQYF. The DNA of the CDR3 is TGTGCCAGCCAGAGGTTGGGCTACGAGCAGTACTTC.

The rearrangement uses TRBV6-2 or TRBV6-3 and TRBJ1-4, with no clear D. Germline CDR1 is MNHEY and CDR2 is SVGEGT. This CDR3 is built from 21 residues. V was cut by 0 bases and J by 3 bases, with 26 bases left in between. This chain's CDR3 is CASSYSSIPRDEYQANEKLFF. The CDR3 nucleotides read TGTGCCAGCAGTTACTCGTCTATACCCCGGGATGAATATCAAGCTAATGAAAAACTGTTTTTT.

This clonotype was found many times. The chain recombines TRBV6-1 with TRBJ2-7, with 8 bases matching TRBD1. Unmatched junction bases numbered 8, after V lost 6 bases and J lost 4 bases. The CDR3 runs to 14 residues. Germline loops: CDR1 MNHNS, CDR2 SASEGT. The CDR3 coding sequence is TGTGCCAGCAGGAACCCAGGGGGCAGGTACGAGCAGTACTTC. This gives the protein CASRNPGGRYEQYF.

V usage is TRBV12-3 or TRBV12-4 and J usage is TRBJ2-1; tentative D call: TRBD1 (6 bases). Trimming shortened V by 5 bases and J by 2 bases, and 13 bases separated the two germline ends. The CDR3 sequence is 15 residues long. Here the CDR3 DNA reads TGTGCCAGCAGTCCACAGGGAAAGCCCTACAATGAGCAGTTCTTC. Translated, it gives CASSPQGKPYNEQFF.

The gene calls are TRBV12-3 or TRBV12-4 and TRBJ2-5; D remains unclear. The V and J ends lost 5 bases and 2 bases respectively, with 9 bases between them. The CDR3 is 13 residues long. CDR3 bases: TGTGCCAGCAGTGCCCTCGGTCAAGAGACCCAGTACTTC. It translates to CASSALGQETQYF.

This clonotype was recorded many times. The chain uses TRBV12-3 or TRBV12-4 and TRBJ2-2, with 13 bases fitting TRBD2. The CDR3 contains 18 residues. The V and J ends lost 3 bases and 5 bases, in that order; junction bases with no gene match: 9. The CDR3: CASSFSPWTSGSTGELFF. CDR3 in DNA: TGTGCCAGCAGTTTTTCCCCCTGGACTAGCGGGAGTACCGGGGAGCTGTTTTTT.

The V call is TRBV20-1, the J call TRBJ2-3; D call uncertain. Germline CDR1 and CDR2: DFQATT and SNEGSKA (reference sequence). Deletions cut 0 bases from V and 0 bases from J, with 7 bases between. The CDR3 loop spans 14 amino acids. The CDR3 nucleotides are TGCAGTGCTAGAGAACAGATTAGCACAGATACGCAGTATTTT. Its protein product is CSAREQISTDTQYF.

This clonotype occurred a few times. The chain joins TRBV7-9 to TRBJ2-3; 8 bases fit TRBD1. CDR1 is SEHNR and CDR2 is FQNEAQ in the germline V gene (reference sequence). CDR3 length: 16 amino acids. After removal of 0 bases from V and 2 bases from J, the junction contained 4 bases not matched to a gene. Here the CDR3 reads CASSLAAGGVTDTQYF. The CDR3 DNA follows: TGTGCCAGCAGCTTAGCCGCAGGGGGCGTCACAGATACGCAGTATTTT.

V and J are TRBV4-2 and TRBJ1-2; D remains unclear. V was shortened by 4 bases and J by 0 bases, with 12 bases between the two germline ends. There are 15 residues in the CDR3. Germline loops: CDR1 LGHNA, CDR2 YNFKEQ. The CDR3 here is CASSPDGSSNYGYTF. CDR3 nucleotides: TGTGCCAGCAGCCCCGACGGTTCTTCTAACTATGGCTACACCTTC.

The chain joins TRBV7-9 to TRBJ1-3, with D hard to call. The CDR3 has 12 residues. Germline CDR1 is SEHNR and CDR2 is FQNEAQ (reference sequence). V shed 10 bases and J shed 3 bases, with 10 bases lying between them. The CDR3 nucleotides are TGTGCCACCACACCGCTTGGAAACACCATATATTTT. Protein: CATTPLGNTIYF. The entire variable domain, with the rest obtained from reference TRBV7-9 and TRBJ1-3, is as follows: DTGVSQNPRHKITKRGQNVTFRCDPISEHNRLYWYRQTLGQGPEFLTYFQNEAQLEKSRLLSDRFSAERPKGSFSTLEIQRTEQGDSAMYLCATTPLGNTIYFGEGSWLTVV.

The chain couples TRBV7-8 to TRBJ2-7; the D is unclear. Looked up from germline, CDR1 is SGHVS and CDR2 is FQNEAQ. The CDR3 is made up of 16 amino acids. V was clipped by 1 base and J by 0 bases, with 13 bases between them. The CDR3 sequence is CASSLESPGVSYEQYV. For the CDR3, the DNA is TGTGCCAGCAGCTTAGAGTCGCCGGGCGTCTCCTACGAGCAGTACGTC.

The chain joins TRBV6-1 to TRBJ2-2; TRBD1 matches at 10 bases. Germline V CDR1 and CDR2: MNHNS, SASEGT. This CDR3 is built from 17 residues. After removal of 3 bases from V and 4 bases from J, the junction contained 8 bases not matched to a gene. Here the CDR3 DNA reads TGTGCCAGCAGTGATATCCTAGGACAGGGGGTCACCGGGGAGCTGTTTTTT. Protein sequence: CASSDILGQGVTGELFF.

This clonotype occurred many times. The chain recombines TRBV6-2 or TRBV6-3 with TRBJ2-3; 10 bases fit TRBD2. CDR3 length: 17 residues. Germline assignment: CDR1 MNHEY and CDR2 SVGEGT. The V gene end was trimmed by 1 base and the J gene end by 2 bases; junction bases not matched to a gene: 6. CDR3 amino acids: CASSYWATSGSTDTQYF. CDR3 coding DNA: TGTGCCAGCAGTTACTGGGCGACTAGCGGGTCCACAGATACGCAGTATTTT.

Many counts were recorded for this clonotype. V usage is TRBV11-2 and J usage is TRBJ2-3; D is perhaps TRBD1 (6 bases). V was pared by 5 bases and J by 6 bases, with 21 bases between. Germline assignment: CDR1 SGHAT and CDR2 FQNNGV. This CDR3 comprises 16 residues. The CDR3 protein is CASSPWTVRGSDTQYF. CDR3 coding DNA: TGTGCCAGCAGCCCCTGGACAGTTAGGGGGTCGGATACGCAGTATTTT.